The 18 T cell receptor beta chains listed next were all sequenced from one sample in a study of cytomegalovirus exposure and HLA in healthy donors. Here immunoSEQ multiplex PCR was the method, and the copy in TCRdb shows in-frame clones only, minus some. The sample gives 150,000 to 250,000 clones, approximately 82% of which show up once; around an eighth is in the top ten. Specimen: PBMCs. The receptors shown here come from a woman aged 25 to 39 in good health and CMV-seropositive.

V is TRBV5-6 and J is TRBJ1-5; D is possibly TRBD1 (5 bases). CDR1 SGHDT and CDR2 YYEEEE come from the germline V gene. This CDR3 is 14 amino acids long. Trimming took off 0 bases at V and 5 bases at J, with 9 bases between the two ends. The CDR3 bases are TGTGCCAGCAGCTTGGGGGCGGGGGATCAGCCCCAGCATTTT. Protein: CASSLGAGDQPQHF.

The chain has TRBV2 and TRBJ2-4; D remains ambiguous. This CDR3 is built from 14 residues. V lost 3 bases, J lost 9 bases, and 15 bases lay in between. Germline V gene data show CDR1 as SNHLY and CDR2 as FYNNEI. CDR3 sequence (DNA): TGTGCCAGCAGTGAGGTACACCCTGGCAGCATTCAGTACTTC. It yields the protein CASSEVHPGSIQYF.

As DNA, the CDR3 is TGTGCCAGCAGCTTAGAGACTAGCGGTACCGGGGAGCTGTTTTTT. Its protein product is CASSLETSGTGELFF. V and J are TRBV7-6 and TRBJ2-2; TRBD2 matches at 9 bases. This CDR3 spans 15 amino acids. After removal of 1 base from V and 5 bases from J, the junction contained 2 bases not matched to a gene. CDR1 and CDR2 (germline): SGHVS, FNYEAQ.

The chain employs TRBV2 and TRBJ2-2, with D unclear. The germline V and J ends were trimmed by 4 bases and 2 bases, with 5 bases remaining between them. This CDR3 has 13 amino acids. The germline V gene has CDR1 SNHLY and CDR2 FYNNEI. CDR3 protein: CASSAENTGELFF. In nucleotides, the CDR3 is TGTGCCAGCAGTGCAGAAAACACCGGGGAGCTGTTTTTT.

A few counts support this clone. The sample contains more than one DNA sequence encoding this CDR3. The rearrangement joins TRBV5-1 to TRBJ1-2, with 8 bases identical to TRBD1. Losses at the gene ends were 2 bases for V and 3 bases for J; bases not matched to a gene: 3. CDR3 length equals 14 residues. In germline, CDR1 is SGHRS, CDR2 YFSETQ. The CDR3 DNA follows: TGCGCCAGCAGCTTACTACAGGGGGACTATGGCTACACCTTC. Protein: CASSLLQGDYGYTF. The full variable domain, with the rest looked up from reference TRBV5-1 and TRBJ1-2, is KAGVTQTPRYLIKTRGQQVTLSCSPISGHRSVSWYQQTPGQGLQFLFEYFSETQRNKGNFPGRFSGRQFSNSRSEMNVSTLELGDSALYLCASSLLQGDYGYTFGSGTRLTVV.

This clone was observed once. The chain employs TRBV11-3 and TRBJ2-1; 7 nucleotides agree with TRBD1. This CDR3 contains 14 residues. The germline V gene encodes CDR1 SGHNT and CDR2 YENEEA. Trimming removed 4 bases from V and 7 bases from J; junction bases left unmatched: 7. CDR3 residues: CASSSRTGVNEQFF. In DNA, the CDR3 is TGTGCCAGCAGCTCTCGAACAGGGGTAAATGAGCAGTTCTTC.

This sequence joins TRBV15 and TRBJ1-2, with D uncertain. The CDR3 sequence is 13 residues long. CDR1 and CDR2 (germline): LNHNV, YYDKDF (reference sequence). V was shortened by 6 bases and J by 9 bases, with 17 bases between the two germline ends. CDR3: CATSPNLAYSYTF. CDR3 DNA: TGTGCCACCAGTCCGAATTTAGCGTATAGCTACACCTTC.

This clone was counted once. The rearrangement uses TRBV4-1 and TRBJ2-2; 8 nucleotides line up with TRBD1. Germline CDR1 reads MGHRA; CDR2 reads YSYEKL. The CDR3 is 18 residues long. The V segment lost 3 bases and the J segment 0 bases; nucleotides outside the gene matches: 9. CDR3 protein: CASSHQSGQAANTGELFF. In nucleotides, the CDR3 is TGCGCCAGCAGCCACCAATCGGGACAGGCCGCGAACACCGGGGAGCTGTTTTTT.

The V and J genes are TRBV5-1 and TRBJ1-1; D may be TRBD1 (5 bases). CDR1 is SGHRS and CDR2 is YFSETQ in the germline V gene. V gave up 2 bases and J gave up 4 bases, with 18 bases separating them. The CDR3 contains 16 residues. The CDR3 here is CASSFAGPLGFTEAFF. The CDR3 region has the DNA TGCGCCAGCAGCTTCGCAGGGCCCCTTGGGTTCACTGAAGCTTTCTTT.

The CDR3 sequence is CASGQTRNTGELFF. In DNA, the CDR3 is TGTGCCAGCGGCCAGACTCGAAACACCGGGGAGCTGTTTTTT. V usage is TRBV2 and J usage is TRBJ2-2, with D hard to call. Per the germline V gene, CDR1 is SNHLY and CDR2 is FYNNEI. Deletions cut 8 bases from V and 2 bases from J, with 12 bases between. This CDR3 is built from 14 residues. The variable domain in full, completed from reference TRBV2 and TRBJ2-2, reads EPEVTQTPSHQVTQMGQEVILRCVPISNHLYFYWYRQILGQKVEFLVSFYNNEISEKSEIFDDQFSVERPDGSNFTLKIRSTKLEDSAMYFCASGQTRNTGELFFGEGSRLTVL.

The rearrangement uses TRBV5-1 and TRBJ1-5; 7 bases line up with TRBD1. The CDR3 has 13 residues. The germline V gene has CDR1 SGHRS and CDR2 YFSETQ. The J segment lost 7 bases and the V segment lost 3 bases, leaving 4 bases of the junction unmatched. The CDR3 loop reads CASSYTGDQPQHF. The CDR3 DNA follows: TGCGCCAGCAGCTACACAGGGGACCAGCCCCAGCATTTT.

CDR3 loop: CASSLVVRLGEQYF. The DNA for the CDR3 is TGCGCCAGCAGCTTGGTCGTGAGGCTGGGCGAGCAGTACTTC. V is TRBV5-1 and J is TRBJ2-7, with D unclear. V lost 0 bases, J lost 6 bases, and 13 bases lay in between. CDR1 and CDR2 (germline): SGHRS, YFSETQ. The CDR3 runs 14 residues.

The CDR3: CASSEAALSRGGLSGYTF. CDR3 in DNA: TGTGCCAGCAGTGAAGCCGCACTCAGTCGCGGGGGATTGAGTGGCTACACCTTC. V and J are TRBV6-1 and TRBJ1-2, with D possibly matching TRBD1 (5 bases). Looked up from germline, CDR1 is MNHNS and CDR2 is SASEGT. The CDR3 sequence is 18 residues long. Trimming took off 0 bases at V and 7 bases at J, with 24 bases between the two ends.

V gene TRBV11-2 combines with J gene TRBJ2-1; 11 nucleotides match TRBD2. This CDR3 spans 14 amino acids. In germline, CDR1 is SGHAT, CDR2 FQNNGV. V lost 2 bases to trimming and J lost 6 bases; unmatched junction nucleotides: 0. Here the CDR3 DNA reads TGTGCCAGCAGCTTAACTAGCGGGAGCAATGAGCAGTTCTTC. Translating gives CASSLTSGSNEQFF. The complete variable domain, with remaining parts taken from reference TRBV11-2 and TRBJ2-1, reads EAGVAQSPRYKIIEKRQSVAFWCNPISGHATLYWYQQILGQGPKLLIQFQNNGVVDDSQLPKDRFSAERLKGVDSTLKIQPAKLEDSAVYLCASSLTSGSNEQFFGPGTRLTVL.

V and J are TRBV30 and TRBJ2-2, with D tentatively TRBD1 (6 bases). In germline, CDR1 is GTSNPN, CDR2 SVGIG (reference sequence). V lost 2 bases to trimming and J lost 2 bases, with 21 bases between them. The CDR3 sequence is 18 residues long. The CDR3 DNA sequence: TGTGCCTGGAGTTCCCGGATCGCCGGGACATTAAACACCGGGGAGCTGTTTTTT. This encodes CAWSSRIAGTLNTGELFF.

This clone was observed a single time. The rearrangement uses TRBV6-6 and TRBJ1-1, with D unresolved. CDR1 is MNHNY, CDR2 SVGAGI, per germline (reference sequence). The CDR3 length is 13 residues. V shed 6 bases and J shed 2 bases, with 10 bases lying between them. This CDR3 reads CASSLEANTEAFF. The CDR3 DNA sequence: TGTGCCAGCAGCCTTGAGGCCAACACTGAAGCTTTCTTT.

The V call is TRBV6-5, the J call TRBJ1-1; tentative D call: TRBD1 (5 bases). Germline V gene data show CDR1 as MNHEY and CDR2 as SVGAGI. The V gene lost 0 bases and the J gene lost 3 bases, with 11 bases spanning the gap. The length of the CDR3 is 15 residues. CDR3 coding DNA: TGTGCCAGCAGTTACTCGAGACAGAGTGACACTGAAGCTTTCTTT. Amino acids: CASSYSRQSDTEAFF.

The CDR3 sequence: CASSTGGQETQYF. The CDR3, as DNA: TGTGCCAGCAGCACAGGGGGTCAAGAGACCCAGTACTTC. The chain employs TRBV5-6 and TRBJ2-5; 8 bases are a match to TRBD1. V shed 4 bases, J shed 2 bases, and the junction held 1 base outside the gene matches. Germline V gene data show CDR1 as SGHDT and CDR2 as YYEEEE. This CDR3 contains 13 residues.